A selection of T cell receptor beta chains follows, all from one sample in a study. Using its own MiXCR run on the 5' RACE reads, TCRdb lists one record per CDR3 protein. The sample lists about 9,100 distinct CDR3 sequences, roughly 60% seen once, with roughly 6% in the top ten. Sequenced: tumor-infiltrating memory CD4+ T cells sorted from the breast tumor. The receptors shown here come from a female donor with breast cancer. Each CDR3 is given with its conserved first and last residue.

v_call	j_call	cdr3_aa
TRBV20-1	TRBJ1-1	CSAPTTQGQAEAFF
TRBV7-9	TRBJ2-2	CASSSGAGNEELFF
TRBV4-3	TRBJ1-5	CASSQRVRQPQHF
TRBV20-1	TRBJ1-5	CSASSRIGNRPQHF
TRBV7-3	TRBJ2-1	CASSFKRDHEQFF
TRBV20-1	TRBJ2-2	CSAGGTGGRTGELFF
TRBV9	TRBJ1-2	CASNSLGVDGYTF
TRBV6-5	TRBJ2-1	CASSQRGGWDEQFF
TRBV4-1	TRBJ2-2	CASSHHSGPNTGELFF
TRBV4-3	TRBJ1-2	CASSQEGSGNDGYTF